Following are 19 T cell receptor beta chains from one sample sequenced in a study of blood T cell repertoires in COVID-19. Produced via immunoSEQ multiplex PCR; TCRdb's table is partial and in-frame only. The sample records over 200,000 clones, approximately 90% being singletons. The sample consisted of peripheral blood. The receptor source for this set is a woman between 18 and 29 years old who had recovered from COVID-19.

The chain links TRBV30 to TRBJ2-7; 9 positions agree with TRBD2. This CDR3 contains 13 residues. V shed 2 bases, J shed 5 bases, and the junction held 4 bases outside the gene matches. In germline, CDR1 is GTSNPN, CDR2 SVGIG (reference sequence). CDR3 region: CAWSRAGGNEQYF. CDR3 DNA sequence: TGTGCCTGGAGTAGGGCGGGAGGGAACGAGCAGTACTTC.

The chain joins TRBV4-2 to TRBJ2-5; TRBD2 might be the D (6 bases). The CDR3 sequence is 14 residues long. CDR1 and CDR2 (germline): LGHNA, YNFKEQ. Trimming left V 1 base short and J 5 bases short, with 11 bases between. CDR3 nucleotides: TGTGCCAGCAGCCAAGGGGGACTTTCGGAGACCCAGTACTTC. Protein: CASSQGGLSETQYF.

This chain links TRBV7-3 with TRBJ2-3, with 7 bases matching TRBD2. Looked up from germline, CDR1 is SGHTA and CDR2 is FQGTGA. CDR3 size: 16 residues. Losses at the gene ends were 1 base for V and 0 bases for J; bases not matched to a gene: 4. DNA for the CDR3: TGTGCCAGCAGCTTAATGCCTAGCGGTAGCACAGATACGCAGTATTTT. Translating it yields CASSLMPSGSTDTQYF.

This chain links TRBV4-1 with TRBJ2-1; 8 bases map to TRBD2. Per the germline V gene, CDR1 is MGHRA and CDR2 is YSYEKL. Unmatched junction bases numbered 10, after V lost 1 base and J lost 8 bases. The CDR3 is 16 amino acids. The CDR3 spells CASSQASGLVYHEQFF. The CDR3 DNA is TGCGCCAGCAGCCAAGCCTCGGGACTAGTTTACCATGAGCAGTTCTTC.

This clone was seen once. The genes are TRBV2 and TRBJ2-1; 7 positions agree with TRBD2. The germline gives CDR1 SNHLY, CDR2 FYNNEI. CDR3 length: 14 residues. Trimming at V came to 9 bases and at J to 6 bases, leaving 11 bases not matched to a gene. The CDR3 sequence is CASQSGRAGNEQFF. CDR3 in DNA: TGTGCCAGTCAAAGTGGGAGGGCCGGCAATGAGCAGTTCTTC.

The rearrangement uses TRBV30 and TRBJ1-3, with D hard to call. V was cut by 4 bases and J by 0 bases, with 16 bases left in between. CDR3 length equals 16 residues. The V gene's germline CDR1 is GTSNPN and CDR2 SVGIG (reference sequence). In nucleotides, the CDR3 is TGTGCCTGGATGCCAGGAGGCTACTACTCTGGAAACACCATATATTTT. Encoded protein: CAWMPGGYYSGNTIYF. Looking up the rest from reference TRBV30 and TRBJ1-3 gives the full variable domain: SQTIHQWPATLVQPVGSPLSLECTVEGTSNPNLYWYRQAAGRGLQLLFYSVGIGQISSEVPQNLSASRPQDRQFILSSKKLLLSDSGFYLCAWMPGGYYSGNTIYFGEGSWLTVV.

The gene calls are TRBV27 and TRBJ2-7, with 11 bases fitting TRBD2. This CDR3 contains 15 residues. With V trimmed by 7 bases and J by 4 bases, 9 bases remained unmatched. The germline V gene encodes CDR1 MNHEY and CDR2 SMNVEV (reference sequence). Here the CDR3 reads CASISGTSGGYEQYF. CDR3 bases: TGTGCCAGCATCTCCGGGACTAGCGGCGGATACGAGCAGTACTTC.

The chain uses TRBV4-3 and TRBJ2-1; 7 bases are a match to TRBD2. Germline V CDR1 and CDR2: LGHNA, YSLEER. The CDR3 covers 15 residues. V was clipped by 3 bases and J by 2 bases; unmatched bases: 4. In nucleotides, the CDR3 is TGCGCCAGCAGCCACCCTAGCGGTACCTACAATGAGCAGTTCTTC. Its protein is CASSHPSGTYNEQFF.

The chain has TRBV19 and TRBJ1-4; D gene ambiguous. Trimming cost V 2 bases and J 0 bases, with 19 bases left between them. Per germline, CDR1 LNHDA and CDR2 SQIVND (reference sequence). The length of the CDR3 is 19 residues. CDR3 bases: TGTGCCAGTAGTATACGCCCCGGTGGCGGCCCTGCAACTAATGAAAAACTGTTTTTT. As protein: CASSIRPGGGPATNEKLFF.

This chain joins TRBV7-2 and TRBJ1-3; 8 bases map to TRBD1. V lost 5 bases and J lost 5; bases outside the gene matches: 2. The CDR3 runs to 13 residues. The germline gives CDR1 SGHTA, CDR2 FQGNSA. The CDR3 coding sequence is TGTGCCAGCAGCGACAGGGGAAGAAACACCATATATTTT. Its translation is CASSDRGRNTIYF. The whole variable domain, filled in from reference TRBV7-2 and TRBJ1-3, reads GAGVSQSPSNKVTEKGKDVELRCDPISGHTALYWYRQSLGQGLEFLIYFQGNSAPDKSGLPSDRFSAERTGGSVSTLTIQRTQQEDSAVYLCASSDRGRNTIYFGEGSWLTVV.

The rearrangement links TRBV5-5 to TRBJ2-3; TRBD2 agrees at 10 bases. This CDR3 comprises 17 residues. The V and J ends lost 3 bases and 5 bases, in that order; junction bases with no gene match: 12. The V gene's germline CDR1 is SGHKS and CDR2 YYEKEE (reference sequence). The CDR3 loop reads CASSSFLAGVTGDTQYF. The CDR3 bases are TGTGCCAGCAGCTCCTTCCTAGCGGGGGTAACGGGAGATACGCAGTATTTT.

This chain links TRBV29-1 with TRBJ2-3, with 11 bases fitting TRBD1. V gave up 5 bases and J gave up 5 bases; unmatched junction bases: 3. Germline CDR1 and CDR2: SQVTM and ANQGSEA. The CDR3 runs to 13 residues. This CDR3 reads CSVWTGGGDTQYF. The CDR3 coding sequence is TGCAGCGTTTGGACAGGGGGCGGAGATACGCAGTATTTT.

This chain connects TRBV5-6 to TRBJ1-4, with D tentatively TRBD1 (5 bases). V dropped 1 base and J dropped 6 bases, with 13 bases sitting between them. There are 15 residues in the CDR3. Germline lookup yields CDR1 SGHDT and CDR2 YYEEEE. The CDR3 DNA follows: TGTGCCAGCAGCTTGCTTGGGGCGGGGGATGAAAAACTGTTTTTT. Encoded protein: CASSLLGAGDEKLFF.

V and J are TRBV30 and TRBJ1-3, with D tentatively TRBD1 (6 bases). This CDR3 has 15 residues. Looked up from germline, CDR1 is GTSNPN and CDR2 is SVGIG (reference sequence). With 1 base removed from V and 0 bases from J, the gap between germline ends came to 10 bases. CDR3 region: CAWSGGQTSGNTIYF. The DNA of the CDR3 is TGTGCCTGGAGTGGGGGACAAACCTCTGGAAACACCATATATTTT.

The rearrangement joins TRBV18 to TRBJ2-5; no clear D gene. Germline-derived CDR1 and CDR2 are KGHSH and LQKENI. The CDR3 is 12 amino acids. Trimming stripped 3 bases from V and 2 bases from J, with 4 bases between. The CDR3 loop reads CASSPPQETQYF. CDR3 DNA: TGTGCCAGCTCACCCCCTCAAGAGACCCAGTACTTC.

The V and J genes are TRBV7-3 and TRBJ2-1; 7 bases agree with TRBD1. Germline V gene data show CDR1 as SGHTA and CDR2 as FQGTGA. V shed 3 bases and J 8 bases; nucleotides not matched to a gene: 19. This CDR3 is built from 18 residues. CDR3 DNA sequence: TGTGCCAGCAGCTTGTTAACGTACAGGAAGGCAGGGGGTTATGAGCAGTTCTTC. Translated, it gives CASSLLTYRKAGGYEQFF.

This clone has only a few counts. The chain has TRBV6-4 and TRBJ2-3; tentative D call: TRBD2 (5 bases). V was clipped by 1 base and J by 2 bases, with 7 bases between them. The CDR3 spans 14 residues. CDR1 and CDR2 from the germline V gene are MRHNA and SNTAGT. The DNA for the CDR3 is TGTGCCAGCAGTGACTACCGGGACACAGATACGCAGTATTTT. Translating it yields CASSDYRDTDTQYF.

The V call is TRBV7-9, the J call TRBJ2-3, with TRBD2 as a possible D gene (5 bases). Trimming stripped 1 base from V and 6 bases from J, with 20 bases between. CDR3 length equals 17 residues. Germline V gene data show CDR1 as SEHNR and CDR2 as FQNEAQ (reference sequence). CDR3 loop: CASSLERLGSKRDTQYF. DNA of the CDR3: TGTGCCAGCAGCTTAGAGCGGCTGGGTAGTAAGAGGGATACGCAGTATTTT. Full variable domain (remainder filled in from reference TRBV7-9 and TRBJ2-3): DTGVSQNPRHKITKRGQNVTFRCDPISEHNRLYWYRQTLGQGPEFLTYFQNEAQLEKSRLLSDRFSAERPKGSFSTLEIQRTEQGDSAMYLCASSLERLGSKRDTQYFGPGTRLTVL.

J is TRBJ2-3 and V is TRBV25-1; maybe TRBD1 (5 bases). The ends were cut back, 6 bases at V and 4 bases at J, with 11 bases in the middle. Germline CDR1 reads MGHDK; CDR2 reads SYGVNS. This CDR3 is 13 amino acids long. CDR3 DNA sequence: TGTGCCAGCAGGGTTACAGGTGCAGATACGCAGTATTTT. As protein: CASRVTGADTQYF.